The 8 T cell receptor beta chains given below trace back to one sample, sequenced in a study of cytomegalovirus exposure and HLA in healthy donors. PCR amplification relied on 60 Vbeta primers (plus 13 Jbeta primers). Only in-frame clones appear in the TCRdb table, and some are missing; sequencing was by immunoSEQ multiplex PCR. This sample carries fewer than 200,000 clones, roughly two thirds of them seen once, and the ten largest clones take 5% to 5.5%. The sequenced sample was PBMCs. The source is a young woman in good health and CMV-seropositive.

The chain combines TRBV4-1 with TRBJ2-7; no clear D gene. From germline, CDR1 is MGHRA and CDR2 YSYEKL. V was trimmed by 1 base and J by 3 bases, leaving 7 bases between them. The CDR3 contains 13 residues. The CDR3 loop is CASSQGSYYEQYF. CDR3 bases: TGCGCCAGCAGCCAAGGTAGTTACTACGAGCAGTACTTC.

This chain joins TRBV5-6 and TRBJ2-1, with 7 bases identical to TRBD1. CDR1 and CDR2 (germline): SGHDT, YYEEEE. The CDR3 is 14 residues long. V gave up 0 bases and J gave up 8 bases; unmatched junction bases: 5. This CDR3 is CASSLARGFDEQFF. The CDR3 region has the DNA TGTGCCAGCAGCTTGGCCAGGGGGTTCGATGAGCAGTTCTTC. The complete variable domain, with remaining parts taken from reference TRBV5-6 and TRBJ2-1, reads DAGVTQSPTHLIKTRGQQVTLRCSPKSGHDTVSWYQQALGQGPQFIFQYYEEEERQRGNFPDRFSGHQFPNYSSELNVNALLLGDSALYLCASSLARGFDEQFFGPGTRLTVL.

This clone occurred a few times. The chain is built from TRBV7-2 and TRBJ2-4; TRBD2 agrees at 16 bases. The CDR3 totals 16 residues. Trimming took 4 bases from V and 8 from J; bases not matched to a gene: 5. Per the germline V gene, CDR1 is SGHTA and CDR2 is FQGNSA. CDR3 amino acids: CASSSGTSGGAYIQYF. CDR3 coding DNA: TGTGCCAGCAGCTCGGGGACTAGCGGGGGGGCGTACATTCAGTACTTC.

V usage is TRBV7-6 and J usage is TRBJ1-2, with a tentative D call TRBD1 (6 bases). The V end was cut by 1 base, the J end by 4 bases, with 16 bases between. Germline loops: CDR1 SGHVS, CDR2 FNYEAQ. This CDR3 region has 16 residues. In DNA, the CDR3 is TGTGCCAGCAGCTTAGAGGTGCGGGGGCGATTCTATGGCTACACCTTC. Translation: CASSLEVRGRFYGYTF.

The V gene is TRBV14, the J gene TRBJ2-4; D is perhaps TRBD2 (6 bases). With 1 base removed from V and 3 bases from J, the gap between germline ends came to 10 bases. Per the germline V gene, CDR1 is SGHDN and CDR2 is FVKESK. The CDR3 is 15 residues long. The CDR3 coding sequence is TGTGCCAGCAGCCAAGGGGGACTCGGCAAAAACATTCAGTACTTC. Its translation is CASSQGGLGKNIQYF.

The chain links TRBV7-6 to TRBJ2-5; D might be TRBD2 (5 bases). CDR3 length: 16 amino acids. Trimming removed 5 bases from V and 2 bases from J, with 18 bases in between. CDR1 and CDR2 (germline): SGHVS, FNYEAQ. Here the CDR3 reads CASSQTPIGVQETQYF. The DNA of the CDR3 is TGTGCCAGCAGCCAAACGCCGATCGGGGTTCAAGAGACCCAGTACTTC.

This chain uses TRBV7-8 with TRBJ1-6, with 11 bases aligning to TRBD1. Germline V gene sequence: CDR1 SGHVS, CDR2 FQNEAQ. With 5 bases clipped from V and 10 bases from J, the junction kept 7 bases outside the gene matches. This CDR3 comprises 15 residues. CDR3 DNA sequence: TGTGCCAGCAGCACAGGACAGGGGGCAGGATCACCCCTCCACTTT. It encodes CASSTGQGAGSPLHF.

The CDR3 here is CASRGGMNQPQHF. CDR3 sequence (DNA): TGTGCCAGCAGAGGAGGAATGAATCAGCCCCAGCATTTT. The chain combines TRBV21-1 with TRBJ1-5. TRBV21-1 is a listed pseudogene. There are 13 residues in the CDR3.